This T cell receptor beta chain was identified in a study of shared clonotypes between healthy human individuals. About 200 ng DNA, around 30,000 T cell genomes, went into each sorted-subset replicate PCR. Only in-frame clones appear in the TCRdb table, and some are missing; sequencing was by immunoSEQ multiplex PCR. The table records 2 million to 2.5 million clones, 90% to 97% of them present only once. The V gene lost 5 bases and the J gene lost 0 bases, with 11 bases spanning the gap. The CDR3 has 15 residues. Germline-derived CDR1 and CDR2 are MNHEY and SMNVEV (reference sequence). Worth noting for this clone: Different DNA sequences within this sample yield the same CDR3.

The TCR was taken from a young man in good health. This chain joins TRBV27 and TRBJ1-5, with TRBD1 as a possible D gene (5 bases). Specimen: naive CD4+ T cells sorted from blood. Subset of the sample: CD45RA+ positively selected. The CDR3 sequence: CASSSQGYSNQPQHF. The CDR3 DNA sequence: TGTGCCAGCAGTAGCCAGGGATATAGCAATCAGCCCCAGCATTTT.